A selection of T cell receptor beta chains follows, all from one sample in a study of cytomegalovirus exposure and HLA in healthy donors. Measured with immunoSEQ multiplex PCR; TCRdb has only the in-frame clones, and not every one. The sample shows some 140,000 clones, 60% to 80% of them seen only once. The specimen was PBMCs. The source is a man aged 30 to 45 in good health and CMV-seropositive. CDR3s include the opening cysteine and the closing phenylalanine or tryptophan. D genes are given only for firm matches. Some rows have no size entry. The others give once, few or many, or a class for an expanded clone.

V	D	size	J	DNA	CDR3
TRBV4-2	TRBD1	NA	TRBJ2-1	TGTGCCAGCAGCCGAAGCGGCACAGGGGGAGGCAATGAGCAGTTCTTC	CASSRSGTGGGNEQFF
TRBV7-2	TRBD1	NA	TRBJ2-7	TGTGCCAGCAGCTTGACCGGGACAGGGTCCTACGAGCAGTACTTC	CASSLTGTGSYEQYF
TRBV19	NA	NA	TRBJ2-3	TGTGCCAGTAGTACTCTGCAGAGCACAGATACGCAGTATTTT	CASSTLQSTDTQYF
TRBV19	NA	NA	TRBJ1-3	TGTGCCAGTAGTGCCGGACATACCGGAAACACCATATATTTT	CASSAGHTGNTIYF
TRBV12-5	TRBD1	NA	TRBJ1-1	TGTGCTAGTGGTTCCGGGACAGGCGGGAACACTGAAGCTTTCTTT	CASGSGTGGNTEAFF
TRBV5-5	NA	NA	TRBJ2-7	TGTGCCAGCAGCTTTTTGGACAACTACGAGCAGTACTTC	CASSFLDNYEQYF
TRBV19	TRBD2	few	TRBJ2-1	TGTGCCAGTAGTATGGGGACTAGCATAGCCAATGAGCAGTTCTTC	CASSMGTSIANEQFF
TRBV5-6	NA	few	TRBJ1-2	TGTGCCAGCAGCTTTACAGATAACTATGGCTACACCTTC	CASSFTDNYGYTF
TRBV5-1	NA	NA	TRBJ2-6	TGCGCCAGCAGCTTGGGTGGAGGGAGCTCTGGGGCCAACGTCCTGACTTTC	CASSLGGGSSGANVLTF
TRBV28	NA	NA	TRBJ1-2	TGTGCCTCCGCAGACAGGAACTATGGCTACACCTTC	CASADRNYGYTF
TRBV28	TRBD1	NA	TRBJ1-4	TGTGCCAGCAGTCCTCCAGGGGGTGGGTATGAAAAACTGTTTTTT	CASSPPGGGYEKLFF
TRBV5-1	NA	NA	TRBJ2-7	TGCGCCAGCAGCTTGGCCAGGGGATACGAGCAGTACTTC	CASSLARGYEQYF
TRBV28	NA	NA	TRBJ1-2	TGTGCCAGCAGTGTACAGGGACCGGGGGGCTACACCTTC	CASSVQGPGGYTF
TRBV28	NA	NA	TRBJ2-7	TGTGCCAGCAGCACAACAGTTTACGAGCAGTACTTC	CASSTTVYEQYF
TRBV15	TRBD2	NA	TRBJ2-1	TGTGCCACCAGCAGCGGGGGGAGCTCCTACAATGAGCAGTTCTTC	CATSSGGSSYNEQFF
TRBV7-9	TRBD1	NA	TRBJ2-5	TGTGCCAGCAGCTTAGGTACAGGGGGATGGGAGACCCAGTACTTC	CASSLGTGGWETQYF
TRBV10-3	NA	NA	TRBJ1-5	TGTGCCATCAGTGAGTCGCTTGGAGGATCTGGCAATCAGCCCCAGCATTTT	CAISESLGGSGNQPQHF
TRBV10-3	TRBD2	NA	TRBJ2-7	TGTGCCATCAGCTCTAGCGGGATCTACGAGCAGTACTTC	CAISSSGIYEQYF
TRBV5-1	NA	few	TRBJ2-7	TGCGCCAGCACTCTAGCTCCGAGCTCCTACGAGCAGTACTTC	CASTLAPSSYEQYF
TRBV5-1	NA	NA	TRBJ1-2	TGCGCCAGCAGCTTGGGACACCAAACCTATGGCTACACCTTC	CASSLGHQTYGYTF
TRBV4-2	NA	once	TRBJ2-2	TGTGCCAGCAGCCCGGACAGAACGAACACCGGGGAGCTGTTTTTT	CASSPDRTNTGELFF
TRBV12-5	TRBD2	once	TRBJ2-2	TGTGCTAGTGGTTTGGCCCTAGCGGGAGGGCCCGCCGGGGAGCTGTTTTTT	CASGLALAGGPAGELFF
TRBV6-1	TRBD1	once	TRBJ2-7	TGTGCCAGCAGTGACACCCTCGCAGGGGGTTCCTACGAGCAGTACTTC	CASSDTLAGGSYEQYF
TRBV13	TRBD1	NA	TRBJ2-5	TGTGCCAGCAGCTTAGGGACAGGGGGAGTTGATACCCAGTACTTC	CASSLGTGGVDTQYF
TRBV6-4	TRBD1	NA	TRBJ1-2	TGTGCCAGCAGAGCACAGGGGGCTAAGGGCGGCTACACCTTC	CASRAQGAKGGYTF
TRBV5-6	NA	NA	TRBJ2-6	TGTGCCAGCAGCTTGGCGGGAGACTCTGGGGCCAACGTCCTGACTTTC	CASSLAGDSGANVLTF
TRBV5-4	TRBD2	NA	TRBJ2-1	TGTGCCAGCAGCAATAGCGGGAGGGACCACAATGAGCAGTTCTTC	CASSNSGRDHNEQFF
TRBV5-4	TRBD2	NA	TRBJ2-5	TGTGCCAGCAGCTCCGGACTAGCCGTAGAGACCCAGTACTTC	CASSSGLAVETQYF
TRBV12-5	NA	NA	TRBJ2-5	TGTGCTAGTGGTTTGGACGGGGGGACCCAGTACTTC	CASGLDGGTQYF
TRBV7-2	NA	NA	TRBJ2-7	TGTGCCAGCAGGCTTGAGAGCGGTCGCTCCTACGAGCAGTACTTC	CASRLESGRSYEQYF
TRBV7-3	NA	few	TRBJ2-7	TGTGCCAGCAGCCCCTCCGGTGGCTACGAGCAGTACTTC	CASSPSGGYEQYF
TRBV28	TRBD1	NA	TRBJ2-7	TGTGCCAGCAGTTTAACCGGGACAGGGAGCTACGAGCAGTACTTC	CASSLTGTGSYEQYF
TRBV19	TRBD2	NA	TRBJ2-1	TGTGCCAGTAGTATAGATGCGGGAGAGTCCTACAATGAGCAGTTCTTC	CASSIDAGESYNEQFF
TRBV29-1	TRBD2	few	TRBJ2-1	TGCAGCGTGACGTCCGGGGGGAATGAGCAGTTCTTC	CSVTSGGNEQFF
TRBV7-6	TRBD1	NA	TRBJ2-3	TGTGCCAGCAGCTTACGGGACAGGGCAATAGATACGCAGTATTTT	CASSLRDRAIDTQYF
TRBV11-2	NA	NA	TRBJ2-7	TGTGCCAGCAGCTTAGAATACGGCAGGGTCTACGAGCAGTACTTC	CASSLEYGRVYEQYF
TRBV5-4	NA	NA	TRBJ2-7	TGTGCCAGCGCCCAGGTAGGGGCAACCGGCGAGCAGTACTTC	CASAQVGATGEQYF
TRBV5-1	NA	NA	TRBJ2-7	TGCGCCAGCAGCTTGAACGGGGGCGAGCAGTACTTC	CASSLNGGEQYF
TRBV7-7	NA	NA	TRBJ2-5	TGTGCTAGCAGCTTTGGGCAGACGCGTCAAGAGACCCAGTACTTC	CASSFGQTRQETQYF
TRBV19	NA	NA	TRBJ2-7	TGTGCCAGTAGTCCAAGGCAGGGAGGCTACGAGCAGTACTTC	CASSPRQGGYEQYF
TRBV6-1	TRBD1	NA	TRBJ2-5	TGTGCCAGCAGTGAAGGGACAGGGGGTGAGCAGTACTTC	CASSEGTGGEQYF
TRBV19	TRBD1	NA	TRBJ1-4	TGTGCCAGTAGGCGAGGTGGGACAGGTGAAAAACTGTTTTTT	CASRRGGTGEKLFF
TRBV5-1	TRBD2	few	TRBJ2-2	TGCGCCAGCAGCGGGACTAGCGGGAATGCCGGGGAGCTGTTTTTT	CASSGTSGNAGELFF
TRBV5-1	TRBD2	NA	TRBJ2-7	TGCGCCAGCAGCCTTAGGACTAGCGGGGCCTACGAGCAGTACTTC	CASSLRTSGAYEQYF
TRBV15	NA	NA	TRBJ2-1	TGTGCCACCAGCAGAGATCCCGGGACATCTAATGAGCAGTTCTTC	CATSRDPGTSNEQFF
TRBV5-1	TRBD2	NA	TRBJ2-2	TGCGCCAGCAGTCCTTCGGGAGGGCTTGGTGTCGGGGAGCTGTTTTTT	CASSPSGGLGVGELFF
TRBV6-5	NA	NA	TRBJ1-5	TGTGCCAGCCGACGGAAACGGGGCAATCAGCCCCAGCATTTT	CASRRKRGNQPQHF
TRBV5-1	NA	NA	TRBJ1-3	TGCGCCAGCAGCTTGGGAGACCGGAGCTCTGGAAACACCATATATTTT	CASSLGDRSSGNTIYF
TRBV27	TRBD1	NA	TRBJ1-5	TGTGCCAGCAGTTCCCTCGGGACAGGGGGCAGTCAGCCCCAGCATTTT	CASSSLGTGGSQPQHF
TRBV18	NA	NA	TRBJ2-1	TGTGCCAGCTCACCACTGGACACCTACAATGAGCAGTTCTTC	CASSPLDTYNEQFF
TRBV18	TRBD2	NA	TRBJ2-3	TGTGCCAGCCTCGGGACTAGCGGACCTCCACCGCGCCCAGATACGCAGTATTTT	CASLGTSGPPPRPDTQYF
TRBV28	TRBD2	NA	TRBJ2-5	TGTGCCAGCAGTTTAGGACGACAGCGGGGGGAGACCCAGTACTTC	CASSLGRQRGETQYF
TRBV5-6	NA	NA	TRBJ2-7	TGTGCCAGCAGCTTGTTCCAGGGCGAGCAGTACTTC	CASSLFQGEQYF
TRBV5-8	NA	NA	TRBJ1-5	TGTGCCAGCAGCCTGTTATGGGAGCCGGGTCAGCCCCAGCATTTT	CASSLLWEPGQPQHF
TRBV27	NA	NA	TRBJ2-2	TGTGCCAGCAGTTTCCAGGGGAGCGGGGAGCTGTTTTTT	CASSFQGSGELFF
TRBV2	NA	NA	TRBJ2-5	TGTGCCAGCAGTGACCCTCTGGGGGACAACCAAGAGACCCAGTACTTC	CASSDPLGDNQETQYF
TRBV18	NA	NA	TRBJ1-1	TGTGCCAGCTCACCACCATCGGGGGGGGCGAACACTGAAGCTTTCTTT	CASSPPSGGANTEAFF
TRBV7-9	NA	NA	TRBJ1-2	TGTGCCAGCAGCCCCACGATCGGCTATGGCTACACCTTC	CASSPTIGYGYTF
TRBV6-5	TRBD1	NA	TRBJ1-1	TGTGCCAGCAGCCGAGACAGGGCAAATACTGAAGCTTTCTTT	CASSRDRANTEAFF
TRBV7-6	NA	once	TRBJ2-1	TGTGCCAGCAGCTTATCTCCTTACAATGAGCAGTTCTTC	CASSLSPYNEQFF